These 12 T cell receptor beta chains originate from one sample sequenced in a study of T cell responses to AZD1222 COVID-19 vaccine. The data were produced by immunoSEQ multiplex PCR, yet TCRdb's version contains in-frame clones alone and is incomplete. The sample records around 150,000 clones, around 90% being singletons. The sequencing here drew on peripheral blood, taken 28 days after the second AZD1222 dose. The receptors derive from an adult who received the AZD1222 COVID-19 vaccine.

The chain employs TRBV10-3 and TRBJ1-3; 10 bases align to TRBD1. CDR3 length: 19 amino acids. CDR1 and CDR2 (germline): ENHRY, SYGVKD. The J segment lost 2 bases and the V segment lost 1 base, leaving 11 bases of the junction unmatched. CDR3 coding DNA: TGTGCCATCAGTGAGTTCACCGGGACAGGGGCTAGCCCTGGAAACACCATATATTTT. Residues: CAISEFTGTGASPGNTIYF.

This chain links TRBV25-1 with TRBJ2-7, with D tentatively TRBD1 or TRBD2 (5 bases each). Germline CDR1 and CDR2: MGHDK and SYGVNS. The germline V and J ends were trimmed by 6 bases and 6 bases, with 12 bases remaining between them. The CDR3 spans 12 residues. CDR3 loop: CASRGVDSEQYF. The CDR3, as DNA: TGTGCCAGCAGGGGGGTCGATTCCGAGCAGTACTTC.

The V and J genes are TRBV11-3 and TRBJ2-7; tentatively, D is TRBD2 (6 bases). Germline CDR1 SGHNT, CDR2 YENEEA. CDR3 length: 15 residues. Between the trimmed V and J ends, which lost 3 bases and 0 bases, there was a span of 12 bases. CDR3 nucleotide sequence: TGTGCCAGCAGCTTCGCCGGGGGAGGCTCCTACGAGCAGTACTTC. Residues: CASSFAGGGSYEQYF.

The chain couples TRBV12-3 or TRBV12-4 to TRBJ1-2; 10 nucleotides align to TRBD1. The CDR3 sequence is 13 residues long. The V segment lost 10 bases and the J segment 6 bases; nucleotides outside the gene matches: 8. The CDR3 is CATSTGGPNGYTF. CDR3 sequence (DNA): TGTGCCACCTCGACAGGGGGCCCGAATGGCTACACCTTC.

The chain has TRBV2 and TRBJ1-1, with D uncertain. The ends were cut back, 1 base at V and 4 bases at J, with 7 bases in the middle. CDR1 is SNHLY, CDR2 FYNNEI, per germline. The CDR3 consists of 13 residues. The DNA for the CDR3 is TGTGCCAGCAGTGAAGGGGTTCCCACTGAAGCTTTCTTT. It specifies CASSEGVPTEAFF.

CDR3 nucleotide sequence: TGTGCCAGCAGCCAAGGAGGACTGAGCGGGAGGGCCCGCGAGCAGTACTTC. The encoded protein is CASSQGGLSGRAREQYF. The gene calls are TRBV14 and TRBJ2-7; 10 bases align to TRBD2. With V trimmed by 1 base and J by 6 bases, 12 bases remained unmatched. The length of the CDR3 is 17 residues. The germline V gene encodes CDR1 SGHDN and CDR2 FVKESK.

This chain links TRBV27 with TRBJ2-5, with TRBD2 matching 7 bases. The V segment lost 1 base and the J segment 5 bases; nucleotides outside the gene matches: 13. The germline V gene encodes CDR1 MNHEY and CDR2 SMNVEV (reference sequence). This CDR3 has 17 amino acids. CDR3 residues: CASSLWGRTSAGETQYF. The CDR3 coding sequence is TGTGCCAGCAGTTTATGGGGACGTACTAGCGCTGGGGAGACCCAGTACTTC.

The chain employs TRBV5-5 and TRBJ2-3; D call uncertain. With 0 bases removed from V and 2 bases from J, the gap between germline ends came to 4 bases. Germline values: CDR1 SGHKS, CDR2 YYEKEE (reference sequence). The CDR3 is 13 residues long. Here the CDR3 reads CASSLAPTDTQYF. The CDR3 region has the DNA TGTGCCAGCAGCTTGGCTCCCACAGATACGCAGTATTTT.

V is TRBV6-6 and J is TRBJ1-2; 10 bases are a match to TRBD1. With V trimmed by 5 bases and J by 2 bases, 5 bases remained unmatched. This CDR3 comprises 15 residues. Germline lookup yields CDR1 MNHNY and CDR2 SVGAGI (reference sequence). The CDR3 sequence: CASSDPGQGNYGYTF. CDR3 in DNA: TGTGCCAGCAGTGATCCGGGACAGGGGAACTATGGCTACACCTTC.

The chain joins TRBV10-3 to TRBJ2-1; 11 bases align to TRBD2. CDR1 and CDR2 (germline): ENHRY, SYGVKD. This CDR3 has 16 amino acids. Trimming cost V 0 bases and J 6 bases; bases outside gene matches: 4. The CDR3 nucleotides read TGTGCCATCAGTGAGTCGGGACTAGCGGTATCCAATGAGCAGTTCTTC. This gives the protein CAISESGLAVSNEQFF.

This chain joins TRBV19 and TRBJ2-7; 7 bases map to TRBD2. In germline, CDR1 is LNHDA, CDR2 SQIVND (reference sequence). The CDR3 totals 15 residues. The trim removed 9 bases at V and 4 bases at J, leaving 15 bases unmatched. In DNA form, the CDR3 reads TGTGCCAGCTCGCCCGGCCGGGGGGTCCTATACGAGCAGTACTTC. Its translation: CASSPGRGVLYEQYF. The full variable domain, with the rest looked up from reference TRBV19 and TRBJ2-7, is DGGITQSPKYLFRKEGQNVTLSCEQNLNHDAMYWYRQDPGQGLRLIYYSQIVNDFQKGDIAEGYSVSREKKESFPLTVTSAQKNPTAFYLCASSPGRGVLYEQYFGPGTRLTVT.

The sample holds one count of this clone. The rearrangement links TRBV10-3 to TRBJ1-5; a possible D gene is TRBD1 (5 bases). In germline, CDR1 is ENHRY, CDR2 SYGVKD. The V gene lost 7 bases and the J gene lost 4 bases, with 11 bases spanning the gap. The CDR3 contains 13 residues. The CDR3 here is CAIIRGLNQPQHF. The CDR3 DNA reads TGTGCCATCATACGGGGACTGAATCAGCCCCAGCATTTT.